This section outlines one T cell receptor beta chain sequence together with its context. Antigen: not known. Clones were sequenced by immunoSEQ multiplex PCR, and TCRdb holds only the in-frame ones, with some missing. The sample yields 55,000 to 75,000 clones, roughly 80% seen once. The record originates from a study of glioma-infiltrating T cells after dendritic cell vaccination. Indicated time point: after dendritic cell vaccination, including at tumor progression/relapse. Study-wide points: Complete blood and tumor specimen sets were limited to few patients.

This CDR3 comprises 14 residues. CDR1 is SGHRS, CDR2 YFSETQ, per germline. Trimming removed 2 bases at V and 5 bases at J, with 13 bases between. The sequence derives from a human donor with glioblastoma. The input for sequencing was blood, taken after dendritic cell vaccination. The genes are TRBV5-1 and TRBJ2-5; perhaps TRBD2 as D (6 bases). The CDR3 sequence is CASSFSGGTETQYF. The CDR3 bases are TGCGCCAGCAGCTTTTCCGGGGGTACGGAGACCCAGTACTTC.